This TCR beta chain was recorded in a study of T cell responses to AZD1222 COVID-19 vaccine (dated by TCRdb to the early 2020s). Turning to the overall study: A total of approximately 250 trial participants underwent TCR sequencing, of whom about 200 had received two doses of AZD1222 and approximately 25 had received two doses of the MenACWY control vaccine. Trial participants were enrolled into age subgroups of 18-55, 56-69 and 70-plus years, which contained roughly 140, 27 and 60 TCR-sequenced participants, respectively.

Notes on this clone: Which antigen it targets is not known. No base-level quality is on record; no much larger clone is a single base apart.

According to the study, the label for this sample's time point signals: about 28 days (+/-7) after the second vaccine dose. AZD1222 recipients whose second dose came at about 4 weeks and those whose second dose came at about 12 weeks were combined into one group, since spike-specific TCR depth and breadth did not differ between the two schedules. The vaccinee samples were drawn from two UK trials, COV001 and COV002, one of which was a single-blind randomized controlled phase 2/3 trial testing AZD1222 (ChAdOx1 nCoV-19) in healthy adults. For TCRbeta chain sequencing, PBMC samples from trial participants were taken at day 0 and at day 28 after the second dose. The CDR3 regions of human TCRbeta chains were subjected to immunosequencing. In the authors' own workflow: Repertoire TCRs were checked for matches against a reference library of SARS-CoV-2-specific TCRs that had been generated using the MIRA antigen-specificity platform. Breadth meant the fraction of unique TCRs that were SARS-CoV-2-associated, whereas depth meant the fraction of total T cells that were SARS-CoV-2-associated. Using the MIRA data, each spike-specific TCR was assigned both to the spike region to which the TCR was reactive and to a CD4 or CD8 class. Log10-transformed breadth and depth values were compared by one-way ANOVA with Sidak's multiple comparisons tests. TCRdb limited this immuneACCESS table to in-frame rearrangements with V and J called. A share of clones is missing; checked studies link under half to unresolved V genes, and the rest is unexplained. V, J and clone size derive from that table, while D and trimming were established from the DNA sequence. In all, the sample holds 150,000 or so clones, and 90% to 95% of those were seen once. Of the sample, over 1.2% falls within the top ten clones.

Looking up the germline V gene yields CDR1 SGHAT and CDR2 FQNNGV. Trimming costs V 5 bases and J 5 bases, and their ends lie 18 bases apart. From the cysteine through the phenylalanine, the CDR3 covers 15 amino acids. Of the read, only the CDR3 DNA is kept; its 45 bases are in frame from base 1. Overall results and qualifications from the work: Because no day 14 peak-response samples were available, the repertoires could be characterized only after the peak T cell response. A significant rise in spike-specific TCR breadth and depth was observed after two AZD1222 doses relative to day 0 and relative to MenACWY recipients. The 56-69-year group was small, and its depth increase did not reach significance, likely because of low power. Reportedly, close to half of the unique spike-specific TCRs recognized epitopes lying outside the regions that are mutated in the B.1.351 and B.1.1.7 variants. Conclusions about previously exposed vaccinees are limited, since just five or six AZD1222 recipients were seropositive for SARS-CoV-2 at baseline. Participants were mostly white British, with more females than males. The authors suggested clonal diversity may have been underestimated. The whole spike protein was spanned by vaccine-associated CD4 TCRs, and dominant responses were seen in regions 160-218 and 743-854.

The rearranged segments are TRBV11-2 and TRBJ1-1; the D segment could be TRBD1, given 6 matching bases. This TCR came from an adult who received the AZD1222 COVID-19 vaccine. This specimen was peripheral blood, taken 28 days after the second AZD1222 dose. In nucleotides, the sequence is TGTGCCAGCAGCCGCGGAGGGGGGCTCTGGACTGAAGCTTTCTTT. This yields the protein CASSRGGGLWTEAFF.